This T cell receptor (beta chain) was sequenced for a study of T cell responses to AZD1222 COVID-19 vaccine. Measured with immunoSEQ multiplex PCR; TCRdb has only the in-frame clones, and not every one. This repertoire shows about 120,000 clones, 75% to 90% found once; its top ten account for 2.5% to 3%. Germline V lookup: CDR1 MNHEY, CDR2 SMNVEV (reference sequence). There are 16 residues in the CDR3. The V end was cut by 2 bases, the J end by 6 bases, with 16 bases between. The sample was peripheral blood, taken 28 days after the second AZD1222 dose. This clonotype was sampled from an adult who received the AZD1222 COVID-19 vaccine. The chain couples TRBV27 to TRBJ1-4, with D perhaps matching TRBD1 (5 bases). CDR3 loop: CASSLEVAGGDEKLFF. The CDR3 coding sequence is TGTGCCAGCAGTTTAGAAGTTGCGGGGGGAGATGAAAAACTGTTTTTT.